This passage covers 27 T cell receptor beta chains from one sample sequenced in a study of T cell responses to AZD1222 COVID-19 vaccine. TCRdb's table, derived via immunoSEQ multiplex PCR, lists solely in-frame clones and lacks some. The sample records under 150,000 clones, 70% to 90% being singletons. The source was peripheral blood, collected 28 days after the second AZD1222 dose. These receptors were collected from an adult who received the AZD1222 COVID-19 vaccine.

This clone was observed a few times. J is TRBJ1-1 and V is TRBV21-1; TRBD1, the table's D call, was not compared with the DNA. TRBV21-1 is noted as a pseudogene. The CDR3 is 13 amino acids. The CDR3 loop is CASSKVREGVAFF. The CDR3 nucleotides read TGTGCCAGCAGCAAAGTCAGGGAAGGGGTAGCTTTCTTT.

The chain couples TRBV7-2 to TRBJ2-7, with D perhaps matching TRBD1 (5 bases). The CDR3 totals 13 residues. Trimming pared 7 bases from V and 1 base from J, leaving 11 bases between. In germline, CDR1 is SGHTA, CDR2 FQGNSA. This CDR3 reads CASTQGRSYEQYF. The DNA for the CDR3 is TGTGCCAGCACCCAGGGCAGATCCTACGAGCAGTACTTC.

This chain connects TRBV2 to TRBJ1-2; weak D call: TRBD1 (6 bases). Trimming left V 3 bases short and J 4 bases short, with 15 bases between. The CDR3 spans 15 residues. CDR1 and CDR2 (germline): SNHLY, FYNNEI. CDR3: CASSDGGRAPYGYTF. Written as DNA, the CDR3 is TGTGCCAGCAGTGACGGGGGGCGAGCCCCCTATGGCTACACCTTC.

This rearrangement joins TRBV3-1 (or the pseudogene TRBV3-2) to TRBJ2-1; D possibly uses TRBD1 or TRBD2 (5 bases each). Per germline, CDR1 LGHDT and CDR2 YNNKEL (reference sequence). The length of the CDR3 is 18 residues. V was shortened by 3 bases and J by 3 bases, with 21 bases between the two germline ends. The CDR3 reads CASSQELAGTGNYNEQFF. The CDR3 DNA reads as TGTGCCAGCAGCCAGGAATTGGCTGGGACGGGGAACTACAATGAGCAGTTCTTC.

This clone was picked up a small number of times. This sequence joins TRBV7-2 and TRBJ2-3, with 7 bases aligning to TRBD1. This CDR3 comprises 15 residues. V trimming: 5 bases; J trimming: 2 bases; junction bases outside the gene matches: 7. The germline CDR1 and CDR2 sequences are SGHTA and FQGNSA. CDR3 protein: CASSQQGTATDTQYF. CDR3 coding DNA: TGTGCCAGCAGCCAACAGGGGACCGCCACAGATACGCAGTATTTT. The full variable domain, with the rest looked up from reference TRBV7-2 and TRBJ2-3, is GAGVSQSPSNKVTEKGKDVELRCDPISGHTALYWYRQSLGQGLEFLIYFQGNSAPDKSGLPSDRFSAERTGGSVSTLTIQRTQQEDSAVYLCASSQQGTATDTQYFGPGTRLTVL.

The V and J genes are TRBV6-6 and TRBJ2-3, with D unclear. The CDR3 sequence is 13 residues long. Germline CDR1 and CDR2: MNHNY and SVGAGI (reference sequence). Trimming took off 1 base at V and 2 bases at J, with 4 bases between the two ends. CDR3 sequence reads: CASSYLDTDTQYF. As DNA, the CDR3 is TGTGCCAGCAGTTACTTGGACACAGATACGCAGTATTTT.

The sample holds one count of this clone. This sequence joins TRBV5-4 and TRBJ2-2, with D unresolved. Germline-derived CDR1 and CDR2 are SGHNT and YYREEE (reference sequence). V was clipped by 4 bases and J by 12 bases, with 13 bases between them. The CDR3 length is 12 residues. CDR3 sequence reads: CASSPDSAKLFF. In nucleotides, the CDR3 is TGTGCCAGCAGCCCAGACTCGGCGAAGCTGTTTTTT.

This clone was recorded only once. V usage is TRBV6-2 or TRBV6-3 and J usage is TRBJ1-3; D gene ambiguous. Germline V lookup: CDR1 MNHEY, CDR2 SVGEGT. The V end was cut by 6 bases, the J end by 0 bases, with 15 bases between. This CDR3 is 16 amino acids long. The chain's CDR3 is CASRPYREYSGNTIYF. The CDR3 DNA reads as TGTGCCAGCAGACCTTATCGGGAGTACTCTGGAAACACCATATATTTT.

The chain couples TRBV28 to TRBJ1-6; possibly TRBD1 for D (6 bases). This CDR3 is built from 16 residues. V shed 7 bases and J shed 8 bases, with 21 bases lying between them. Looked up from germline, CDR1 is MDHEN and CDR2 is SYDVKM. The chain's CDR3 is CASITWGQGRDSPLHF. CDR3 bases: TGTGCCAGCATCACTTGGGGCCAGGGGAGGGATTCACCCCTCCACTTT.

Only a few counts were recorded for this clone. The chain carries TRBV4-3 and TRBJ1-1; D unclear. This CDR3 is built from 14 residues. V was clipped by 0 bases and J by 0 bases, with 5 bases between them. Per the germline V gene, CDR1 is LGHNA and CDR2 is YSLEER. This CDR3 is CASSQDALNTEAFF. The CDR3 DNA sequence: TGCGCCAGCAGCCAAGATGCGTTGAACACTGAAGCTTTCTTT.

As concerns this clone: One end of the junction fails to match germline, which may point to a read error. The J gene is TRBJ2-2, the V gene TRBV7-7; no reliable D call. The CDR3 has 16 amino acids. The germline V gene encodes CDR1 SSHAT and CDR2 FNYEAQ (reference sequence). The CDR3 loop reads CASSLDPVPNTGELFF. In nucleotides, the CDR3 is TGTGCTAGCAGCTTAGATCCAGTCCCGAACACCGGGGAGCTGTTTTTT.

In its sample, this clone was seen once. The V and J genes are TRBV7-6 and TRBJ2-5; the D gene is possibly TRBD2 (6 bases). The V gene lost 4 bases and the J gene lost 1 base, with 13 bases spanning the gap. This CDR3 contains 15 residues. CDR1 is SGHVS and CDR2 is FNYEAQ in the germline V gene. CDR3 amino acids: CASSSPTGLQETQYF. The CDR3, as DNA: TGTGCCAGCAGCTCACCAACGGGACTCCAAGAGACCCAGTACTTC.

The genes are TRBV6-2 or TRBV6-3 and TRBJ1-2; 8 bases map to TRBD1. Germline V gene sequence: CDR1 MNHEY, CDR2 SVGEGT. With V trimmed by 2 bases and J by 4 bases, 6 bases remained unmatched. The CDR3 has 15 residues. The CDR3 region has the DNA TGTGCCAGCAGTTACCGGGACAGGATTACCTATGGCTACACCTTC. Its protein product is CASSYRDRITYGYTF.

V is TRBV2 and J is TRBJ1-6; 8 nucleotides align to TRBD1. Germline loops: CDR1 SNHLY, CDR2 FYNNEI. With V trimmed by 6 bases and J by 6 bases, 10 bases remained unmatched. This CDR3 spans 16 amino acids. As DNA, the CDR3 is TGTGCCAGCAGCGCAACAGGGGGAATTAGTAATTCACCCCTCCACTTT. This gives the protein CASSATGGISNSPLHF. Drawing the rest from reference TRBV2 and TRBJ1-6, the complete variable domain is EPEVTQTPSHQVTQMGQEVILRCVPISNHLYFYWYRQILGQKVEFLVSFYNNEISEKSEIFDDQFSVERPDGSNFTLKIRSTKLEDSAMYFCASSATGGISNSPLHFGNGTRLTVT.

The CDR3 nucleotides are TGCGCCAGCAGCTGGGACAGCTCTGGAAACACCATATATTTT. It specifies CASSWDSSGNTIYF. This chain connects TRBV5-1 to TRBJ1-3; 7 bases are shared with TRBD1. Per germline, CDR1 SGHRS and CDR2 YFSETQ. The CDR3 runs to 14 residues. V gave up 3 bases and J gave up 0 bases; unmatched junction bases: 0. Based on the CDR3 plus reference TRBV5-1 and TRBJ1-3, the full variable domain is KAGVTQTPRYLIKTRGQQVTLSCSPISGHRSVSWYQQTPGQGLQFLFEYFSETQRNKGNFPGRFSGRQFSNSRSEMNVSTLELGDSALYLCASSWDSSGNTIYFGEGSWLTVV.

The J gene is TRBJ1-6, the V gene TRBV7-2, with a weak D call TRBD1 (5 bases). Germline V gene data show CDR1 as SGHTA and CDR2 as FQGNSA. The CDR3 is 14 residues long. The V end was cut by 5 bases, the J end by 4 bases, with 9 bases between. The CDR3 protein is CASSPGLYNSPLHF. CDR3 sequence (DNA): TGTGCCAGCAGCCCGGGACTGTATAATTCACCCCTCCACTTT.

CDR3 loop: CASSQEQGAGNQPQHF. In DNA form, the CDR3 reads TGCGCCAGCAGCCAAGAGCAGGGGGCGGGCAATCAGCCCCAGCATTTT. This chain uses TRBV4-3 with TRBJ1-5; TRBD1 agrees at 8 bases. CDR3 size: 16 residues. Looked up from germline, CDR1 is LGHNA and CDR2 is YSLEER. The junction had 3 bases not matched to a gene; V was cut back by 0 bases and J by 2 bases.

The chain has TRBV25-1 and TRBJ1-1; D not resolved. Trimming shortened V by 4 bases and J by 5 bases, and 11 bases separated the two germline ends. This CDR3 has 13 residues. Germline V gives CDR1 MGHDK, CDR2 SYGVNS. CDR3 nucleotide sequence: TGTGCCAGCAGTGGGGGTTGGGGAACTGAAGCTTTCTTT. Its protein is CASSGGWGTEAFF.

CDR3 DNA: TGTGCCAGCAGCTTAGCGCTGGGGGCTGGGTATGGCTACACCTTC. It specifies CASSLALGAGYGYTF. The chain uses TRBV7-9 and TRBJ1-2, with TRBD1 as a possible D gene (6 bases). The germline CDR1 and CDR2 sequences are SEHNR and FQNEAQ (reference sequence). CDR3 size: 15 residues. V shed 0 bases and J shed 5 bases, with 13 bases lying between them.

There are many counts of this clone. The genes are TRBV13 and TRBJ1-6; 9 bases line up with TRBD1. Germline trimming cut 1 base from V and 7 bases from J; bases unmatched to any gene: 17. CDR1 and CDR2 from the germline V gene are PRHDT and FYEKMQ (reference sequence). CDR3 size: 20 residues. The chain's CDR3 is CASSLVSGRTGGLRNSPLHF. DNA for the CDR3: TGTGCCAGCAGCTTAGTGTCTGGCCGAACAGGGGGCTTAAGGAATTCACCCCTCCACTTT. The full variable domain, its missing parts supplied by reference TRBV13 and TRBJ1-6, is AAGVIQSPRHLIKEKRETATLKCYPIPRHDTVYWYQQGPGQDPQFLISFYEKMQSDKGSIPDRFSAQQFSDYHSELNMSSLELGDSALYFCASSLVSGRTGGLRNSPLHFGNGTRLTVT.

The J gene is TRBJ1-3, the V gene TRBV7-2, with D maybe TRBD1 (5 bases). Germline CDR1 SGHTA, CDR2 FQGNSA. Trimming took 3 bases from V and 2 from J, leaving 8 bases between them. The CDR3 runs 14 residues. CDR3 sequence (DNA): TGTGCCAGCAGCTTGGGGGAGGCTGGAAACACCATATATTTT. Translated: CASSLGEAGNTIYF.

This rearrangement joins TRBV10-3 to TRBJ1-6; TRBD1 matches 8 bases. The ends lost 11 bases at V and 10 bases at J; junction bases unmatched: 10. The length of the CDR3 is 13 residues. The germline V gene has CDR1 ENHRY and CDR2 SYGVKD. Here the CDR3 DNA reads TGTGCCGTTAAGACAGGGGAGAGCTCACCCCTCCACTTT. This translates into CAVKTGESSPLHF.

CDR3 sequence reads: CASSPPSRRETQYF. As DNA, the CDR3 is TGTGCCAGCTCACCACCGAGCCGACGGGAGACCCAGTACTTC. The rearrangement uses TRBV18 and TRBJ2-5; unclear D gene. The CDR3 loop spans 14 amino acids. Germline loops: CDR1 KGHSH, CDR2 LQKENI. The V end was cut by 0 bases, the J end by 5 bases, with 10 bases between.

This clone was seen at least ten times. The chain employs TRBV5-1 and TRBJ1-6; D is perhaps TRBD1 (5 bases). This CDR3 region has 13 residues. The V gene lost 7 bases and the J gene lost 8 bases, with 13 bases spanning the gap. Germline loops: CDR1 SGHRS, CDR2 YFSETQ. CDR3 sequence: CASRGTEDSPLHF. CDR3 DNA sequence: TGCGCCAGCCGTGGGACGGAGGATTCACCCCTCCACTTT.

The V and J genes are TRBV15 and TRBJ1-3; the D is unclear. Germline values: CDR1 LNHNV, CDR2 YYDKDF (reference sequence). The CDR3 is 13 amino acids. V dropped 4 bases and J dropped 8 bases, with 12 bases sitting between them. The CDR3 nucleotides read TGTGCCACCAGCAAGGGCCTCCCGGACACCATATATTTT. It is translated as CATSKGLPDTIYF.

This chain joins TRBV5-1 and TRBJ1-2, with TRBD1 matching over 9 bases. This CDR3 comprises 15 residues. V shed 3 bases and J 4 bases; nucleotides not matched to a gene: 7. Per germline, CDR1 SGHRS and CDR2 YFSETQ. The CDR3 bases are TGCGCCAGCAGCTCGGGACAGGGACGTCCCTATGGCTACACCTTC. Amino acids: CASSSGQGRPYGYTF.

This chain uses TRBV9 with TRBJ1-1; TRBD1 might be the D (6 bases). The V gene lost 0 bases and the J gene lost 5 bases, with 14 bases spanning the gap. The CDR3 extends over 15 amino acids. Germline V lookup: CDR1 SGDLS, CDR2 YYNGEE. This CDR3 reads CASSVASTGRTEAFF. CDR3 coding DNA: TGTGCCAGCAGCGTAGCTAGTACAGGGAGGACTGAAGCTTTCTTT.